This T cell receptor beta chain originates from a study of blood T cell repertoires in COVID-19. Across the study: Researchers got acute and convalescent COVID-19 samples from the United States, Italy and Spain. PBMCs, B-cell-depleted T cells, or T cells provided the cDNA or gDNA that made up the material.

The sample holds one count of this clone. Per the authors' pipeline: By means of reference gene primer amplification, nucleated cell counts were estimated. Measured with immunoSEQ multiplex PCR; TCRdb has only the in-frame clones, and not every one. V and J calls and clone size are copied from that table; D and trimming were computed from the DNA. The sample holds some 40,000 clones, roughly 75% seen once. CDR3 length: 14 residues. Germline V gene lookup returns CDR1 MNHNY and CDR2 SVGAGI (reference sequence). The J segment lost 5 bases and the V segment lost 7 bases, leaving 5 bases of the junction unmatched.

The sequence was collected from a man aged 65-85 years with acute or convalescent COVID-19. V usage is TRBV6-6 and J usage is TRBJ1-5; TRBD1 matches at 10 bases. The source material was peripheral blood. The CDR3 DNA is TGTGCCAGCACGGACAGGGGGGGGGATCAGCCCCAGCATTTT. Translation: CASTDRGGDQPQHF.